This T cell receptor beta chain was retrieved from a study of healthy donors' naive CD4 and CD8 T cells. Overall study: Donors came from three age groups: 20-25, 40-50 and 60-70 years.

Study-level points and caveats: Naive CD4+ and CD8+ cells reportedly differed in usage of most V and J genes. Chains were not paired, since alpha and beta were sequenced in bulk.

Of note for this clonotype: Antigen specificity is unknown.

Each TCR library used approximately 500 ng of total RNA and a linear amplification protocol. Authors' analysis steps: Roughly five healthy donors contributed more than 75,000 sequenced TCR alpha transcripts. TCRdb ran MiXCR on the reads and lists one entry per CDR3 protein. Clone size and V and J calls follow TCRdb, not the original study. The table has around 180,000 distinct CDR3 sequences, 65% to 75% seen once. The trim removed 1 base at V and 2 bases at J, leaving 3 bases unmatched. In germline, CDR1 is SQVTM, CDR2 ANQGSEA. CDR3 length: 15 residues. The receptor was derived from a pool of human donors in good health; the sample pools cells from several healthy donors. The rearrangement links TRBV29-1 to TRBJ2-1, with 9 bases matching TRBD2. Sequences were obtained from naive CD4+ and CD8+ T cells sorted from blood, pooled from several donors. CDR3 amino acids: CSVEGAGGAYNEQFF. The CDR3 nucleotides are TGCAGCGTTGAAGGGGCGGGAGGGGCCTACAATGAGCAGTTCTTC.